This T cell receptor (beta chain) appears in the sequencing data of a study of T-cell reconstitution after alpha-beta-depleted transplantation in children. The library targeted TCRbeta and was prepared with unique molecular identifiers. Using its own MiXCR run on the PCR reads, TCRdb lists one record per CDR3 protein. The data contain 70,000 to 100,000 distinct CDR3 sequences, less than 15% of them singletons. Germline CDR1 and CDR2: DFQATT and SNEGSKA (reference sequence). Trimming removed 4 bases from V and 0 bases from J; junction bases left unmatched: 7. The CDR3 loop spans 15 amino acids. This clonotype was seen repeatedly, ten times or more.

The receptor's source is a human donor who donated a stem cell graft to a child with inherited bone marrow failure. The chain recombines TRBV20-1 with TRBJ2-3, with 7 bases fitting TRBD2. The source was PBMCs from the stem cell graft donor, collected from the stem cell graft. Here the CDR3 reads CSAKSSGGSTDTQYF. The CDR3 nucleotides read TGCAGTGCTAAGTCGTCGGGGGGTAGCACAGATACGCAGTATTTT.